A selection of T cell receptor beta chains follows, all from one sample in a study of blood T cell repertoires in COVID-19. Profiled with immunoSEQ multiplex PCR; TCRdb holds only in-frame clones, not every one. The data show tens of thousands of clones, 80% seen once. The sequenced sample consisted of peripheral blood. The source of these receptors is a man in his 60s with active COVID-19. Both conserved end residues are part of each CDR3. D genes are given only for firm matches. The size entry is marked missing in some rows and otherwise reads once, few, many or a size class.

j_call,v_call,clone_size,d_call,cdr3_aa,cdr3_nt
TRBJ1-5,TRBV5-1,-,-,CASSLGQNQPQHF,TGCGCCAGCAGCCTCGGACAGAATCAACCCCAGCATTTT
TRBJ2-3,TRBV5-5,medium-sized,-,CASSLFARAGDTQYF,TGTGCCAGCAGCTTGTTCGCCAGGGCCGGAGATACGCAGTATTTT
TRBJ2-7,TRBV11-2,-,TRBD2,CASNRLAGGYEQYF,TGTGCCAGCAACCGACTAGCGGGAGGCTACGAGCAGTACTTC
TRBJ2-3,TRBV18,-,-,CASSPGSADTQYF,TGTGCCAGCTCACCAGGGAGTGCAGATACGCAGTATTTT
TRBJ2-7,TRBV27,few,-,CASSFDLGGPTYEQYF,TGTGCCAGCAGTTTTGACTTAGGGGGACCCACCTACGAGCAGTACTTC
TRBJ2-1,TRBV9,-,TRBD2,CASSPHSGISSYNEQFF,TGTGCCAGCAGCCCACACAGCGGGATAAGCTCCTACAATGAGCAGTTCTTC
TRBJ2-3,TRBV5-8,-,-,CASSFPDTQYF,TGTGCCAGCAGCTTTCCTGATACGCAGTATTTT
TRBJ1-5,TRBV24-1,-,TRBD1,CATSDPGQGGSNQPQHF,TGTGCCACCAGTGATCCCGGACAGGGGGGGAGCAATCAGCCCCAGCATTTT
TRBJ2-7,TRBV11-2,-,-,CASSLTPTGGYEQYF,TGTGCCAGCAGCTTAACTCCCACAGGAGGGTACGAGCAGTACTTC
TRBJ1-5,TRBV18,-,TRBD1,CASSQQGGNQPQHF,TGTGCCAGCTCGCAACAGGGGGGCAATCAGCCCCAGCATTTT
TRBJ2-5,TRBV7-9,-,-,CASSPGEYQETQYF,TGTGCCAGCAGCCCGGGAGAATACCAAGAGACCCAGTACTTC
TRBJ2-2,TRBV27,-,TRBD1,CASISSGTGGPGELFF,TGTGCCAGCATTTCCTCCGGGACAGGGGGCCCCGGGGAGCTGTTTTTT
TRBJ1-4,TRBV7-9,-,TRBD1,CASSLGQGNEKLFF,TGTGCCAGCAGCTTAGGACAGGGTAATGAAAAACTGTTTTTT
TRBJ1-2,TRBV12-3/TRBV12-4,-,TRBD1,CASRTGGGYGYTF,TGTGCCAGCCGGACAGGGGGAGGCTATGGCTACACCTTC
TRBJ2-1,TRBV6-6,-,TRBD2,CASSYRTSAYNEQFF,TGTGCCAGCAGTTATCGGACTAGCGCCTACAATGAGCAGTTCTTC
TRBJ2-7,TRBV4-1,-,-,CASSQDAGAYEQYF,TGCGCCAGCAGCCAAGATGCAGGGGCCTACGAGCAGTACTTC
TRBJ2-7,TRBV7-8,once,TRBD2,CASSFGTSGAWEQYF,TGTGCCAGCAGCTTCGGGACTAGCGGGGCTTGGGAGCAGTACTTC
TRBJ1-2,TRBV6-5,-,TRBD1,CASSYYGTEDGYTF,TGTGCCAGCAGTTACTATGGGACAGAAGATGGCTACACCTTC
TRBJ2-7,TRBV19,-,TRBD1,CASSIGDRGYEQYF,TGTGCCAGTAGTATTGGGGACAGGGGCTACGAGCAGTACTTC
TRBJ2-2,TRBV5-4,-,-,CASSRDIQANTGELFF,TGTGCCAGCAGCCGAGACATCCAAGCGAACACCGGGGAGCTGTTTTTT
TRBJ1-1,TRBV4-1,-,-,CASSQEQALNTEAFF,TGCGCCAGCAGCCAAGAACAGGCCTTGAACACTGAAGCTTTCTTT
TRBJ1-6,TRBV9,-,-,CASSVLGVNSPLHF,TGTGCCAGCAGCGTTCTAGGTGTGAATTCACCCCTCCACTTT
TRBJ2-4,TRBV5-6,-,TRBD2,CASNLAGGVENIQYF,TGTGCCAGCAACCTTGCCGGGGGGGTCGAGAACATTCAGTACTTC
TRBJ2-7,TRBV14,-,-,CASSPHNYEQYF,TGTGCCAGCAGCCCTCACAACTACGAGCAGTACTTC
TRBJ1-4,TRBV6-5,-,-,CASSYTGGKLFF,TGTGCCAGCAGTTATACGGGGGGAAAACTGTTTTTT
TRBJ1-3,TRBV4-1,few,-,CASSQDGALVPPLGNTIYF,TGCGCCAGCAGCCAAGATGGGGCACTCGTTCCCCCTCTCGGAAACACCATATATTTT
TRBJ2-7,TRBV18,-,-,CASSLAGNEQYF,TGTGCCAGCTCACTGGCCGGGAACGAGCAGTACTTC
TRBJ2-1,TRBV30,-,TRBD2,CAWSVGLAGNEQFF,TGTGCCTGGAGTGTGGGGCTAGCGGGTAATGAGCAGTTCTTC
TRBJ2-5,TRBV24-1,-,TRBD1,CATSDLQGSSRYF,TGTGCCACCAGTGACCTACAGGGGTCCTCGCGATACTTC
TRBJ1-6,TRBV18,-,TRBD1,CASSPLPDRDGNSPLHF,TGTGCCAGCTCACCACTTCCAGACAGGGACGGCAATTCACCCCTCCACTTT
TRBJ2-7,TRBV2,-,-,CASSESRVSYEQYF,TGTGCCAGCAGTGAATCTCGGGTCTCCTACGAGCAGTACTTC
TRBJ2-1,TRBV6-4,few,TRBD2,CASSDSAGLAANEQFF,TGTGCCAGCAGTGACTCTGCAGGACTAGCAGCCAATGAGCAGTTCTTC
TRBJ2-5,TRBV19,-,-,CASSPGDRGETQYF,TGTGCCAGTAGTCCAGGGGACCGCGGAGAGACCCAGTACTTC
TRBJ2-5,TRBV5-4,few,TRBD1,CASSLALSGDRAGETQYF,TGTGCCAGCAGCTTGGCGTTGAGCGGGGACAGGGCAGGGGAGACCCAGTACTTC
TRBJ2-4,TRBV19,-,TRBD1,CASSTKSRDRLAKNIQYF,TGTGCCAGTAGTACCAAAAGCCGGGACAGATTAGCCAAAAACATTCAGTACTTC
TRBJ2-7,TRBV5-6,-,-,CASSSNKGHYEQYF,TGTGCCAGCAGCTCAAATAAGGGACATTACGAGCAGTACTTC
TRBJ2-5,TRBV24-1,-,TRBD2,CATNSGREETQYF,TGTGCCACCAATAGCGGGAGGGAAGAGACCCAGTACTTC
TRBJ2-1,TRBV7-9,-,TRBD2,CASQRAGGANEQFF,TGTGCCAGCCAAAGAGCGGGAGGTGCGAATGAGCAGTTCTTC
TRBJ2-7,TRBV27,-,TRBD2,CASSPSGGVREQYF,TGTGCCAGCAGCCCTAGCGGGGGGGTACGCGAGCAGTACTTC
TRBJ1-1,TRBV30,-,TRBD1,CAWIARQGKDAFF,TGTGCCTGGATTGCTCGACAGGGGAAGGATGCTTTCTTT
TRBJ2-2,TRBV24-1,-,TRBD2,CATSGSGGSGELFF,TGTGCCACCAGTGGTTCGGGAGGTTCCGGGGAGCTGTTTTTT
TRBJ2-2,TRBV6-6,-,-,CASSYTLSGTHISTGELFF,TGTGCCAGCAGCTACACACTTTCCGGGACACACATTAGCACCGGGGAGCTGTTTTTT
TRBJ1-1,TRBV28,-,-,CATTDSLNTEAFF,TGTGCCACCACGGACAGTCTCAACACTGAAGCTTTCTTT
TRBJ2-7,TRBV21-1,-,-,CASSKGWADPYEQYF,TGTGCCAGCAGCAAAGGGTGGGCAGACCCCTACGAGCAGTACTTC
TRBJ2-2,TRBV19,-,-,CASSPQQGLSGELFF,TGTGCCAGTAGCCCCCAGCAGGGCCTGTCCGGGGAGCTGTTTTTT
TRBJ2-5,TRBV7-8,-,-,CASSQTGQETQYF,TGTGCCAGCAGCCAGACGGGGCAAGAGACCCAGTACTTC
TRBJ2-3,TRBV3-1/TRBV3-2,-,-,CASSQASLLSTDTQYF,TGTGCCAGCAGCCAAGCCTCACTACTCAGCACAGATACGCAGTATTTT
TRBJ1-4,TRBV15,once,TRBD1,CATSRVGGQGGEKLFF,TGTGCCACCAGCAGAGTAGGGGGACAGGGGGGTGAAAAACTGTTTTTT
TRBJ2-7,TRBV27,-,-,CASSLGQRYEQYF,TGTGCCAGCAGTTTGGGCCAGCGGTACGAGCAGTACTTC
TRBJ2-5,TRBV5-8,-,-,CASSLGRRYQETQYF,TGTGCCAGCAGCTTGGGGCGGCGGTACCAAGAGACCCAGTACTTC
TRBJ2-5,TRBV5-1,once,-,CASSLASGQETQYF,TGCGCCAGCAGCTTGGCCAGCGGTCAAGAGACCCAGTACTTC
TRBJ2-3,TRBV7-6,-,TRBD1,CASSSSGTGARDTQYF,TGTGCCAGCAGCTCATCCGGGACAGGGGCGAGAGATACGCAGTATTTT
TRBJ1-6,TRBV20-1,-,-,CSASISDNSPLHF,TGCAGTGCTAGTATCTCAGATAATTCACCCCTCCACTTT
TRBJ2-5,TRBV6-5,few,TRBD2,CASSFKTSGNEGAQYF,TGTGCCAGCAGTTTCAAGACTAGCGGTAATGAAGGGGCCCAGTACTTC
TRBJ2-3,TRBV6-4,-,TRBD2,CASSPGTSGGTDTQYF,TGTGCCAGCAGTCCCGGGACTAGCGGGGGCACAGATACGCAGTATTTT
TRBJ2-7,TRBV3-1/TRBV3-2,-,TRBD1,CASSPTAGTGVYEQYF,TGTGCCAGCAGCCCAACTGCCGGGACAGGGGTCTACGAGCAGTACTTC
TRBJ2-7,TRBV7-2,-,TRBD1,CASSLVGTGLYEQYF,TGTGCCAGCAGCTTAGTAGGGACAGGCCTCTACGAGCAGTACTTC
TRBJ1-3,TRBV5-4,-,-,CASSNGGWGTNTIYF,TGTGCCAGCAGCAATGGGGGGTGGGGGACCAACACCATATATTTT
TRBJ2-3,TRBV20-1,-,-,CSAESGTQYF,TGCAGTGCTGAGTCAGGTACGCAGTATTTT
TRBJ2-1,TRBV5-1,-,TRBD1,CASTVGTEKNNEQFF,TGCGCCAGCACGGTCGGGACAGAAAAAAACAATGAGCAGTTCTTC